This T cell receptor beta chain was sequenced during a study of CD8+ T cells in alopecia areata. RNA was extracted and reverse transcribed into cDNA as the sequencing template. Assay used: immunoSEQ multiplex PCR; TCRdb lists only in-frame clones, some missing. Of around 98,000 clones in the sample, around two fifths were seen once. Germline V gene sequence: CDR1 LGHNA, CDR2 YNFKEQ. V dropped 3 bases and J dropped 6 bases, with 5 bases sitting between them. This CDR3 comprises 11 residues. Study-wide findings and caveats: Sequence data from scalp samples additionally include resident alphabeta T cells of normal skin. Mice showed clearer TCR sharing than patients did, a gap that was possibly HLA-related.

Lesional scalp tissue (obtained by punch biopsy) and peripheral blood were collected from alopecia areata patients. From PBMCs, CD4+ and CD8+ T cells were sorted. On this clone: What it recognizes is unknown.

The rearrangement uses TRBV4-2 and TRBJ2-5; TRBD1 might be the D (5 bases). The receptor's source is a human donor with alopecia areata. Sequenced sample: CD4+ T cells sorted from blood. Here the CDR3 DNA reads TGTGCCAGCAGCCAGGGGCAGACCCAGTACTTC. Protein sequence: CASSQGQTQYF.